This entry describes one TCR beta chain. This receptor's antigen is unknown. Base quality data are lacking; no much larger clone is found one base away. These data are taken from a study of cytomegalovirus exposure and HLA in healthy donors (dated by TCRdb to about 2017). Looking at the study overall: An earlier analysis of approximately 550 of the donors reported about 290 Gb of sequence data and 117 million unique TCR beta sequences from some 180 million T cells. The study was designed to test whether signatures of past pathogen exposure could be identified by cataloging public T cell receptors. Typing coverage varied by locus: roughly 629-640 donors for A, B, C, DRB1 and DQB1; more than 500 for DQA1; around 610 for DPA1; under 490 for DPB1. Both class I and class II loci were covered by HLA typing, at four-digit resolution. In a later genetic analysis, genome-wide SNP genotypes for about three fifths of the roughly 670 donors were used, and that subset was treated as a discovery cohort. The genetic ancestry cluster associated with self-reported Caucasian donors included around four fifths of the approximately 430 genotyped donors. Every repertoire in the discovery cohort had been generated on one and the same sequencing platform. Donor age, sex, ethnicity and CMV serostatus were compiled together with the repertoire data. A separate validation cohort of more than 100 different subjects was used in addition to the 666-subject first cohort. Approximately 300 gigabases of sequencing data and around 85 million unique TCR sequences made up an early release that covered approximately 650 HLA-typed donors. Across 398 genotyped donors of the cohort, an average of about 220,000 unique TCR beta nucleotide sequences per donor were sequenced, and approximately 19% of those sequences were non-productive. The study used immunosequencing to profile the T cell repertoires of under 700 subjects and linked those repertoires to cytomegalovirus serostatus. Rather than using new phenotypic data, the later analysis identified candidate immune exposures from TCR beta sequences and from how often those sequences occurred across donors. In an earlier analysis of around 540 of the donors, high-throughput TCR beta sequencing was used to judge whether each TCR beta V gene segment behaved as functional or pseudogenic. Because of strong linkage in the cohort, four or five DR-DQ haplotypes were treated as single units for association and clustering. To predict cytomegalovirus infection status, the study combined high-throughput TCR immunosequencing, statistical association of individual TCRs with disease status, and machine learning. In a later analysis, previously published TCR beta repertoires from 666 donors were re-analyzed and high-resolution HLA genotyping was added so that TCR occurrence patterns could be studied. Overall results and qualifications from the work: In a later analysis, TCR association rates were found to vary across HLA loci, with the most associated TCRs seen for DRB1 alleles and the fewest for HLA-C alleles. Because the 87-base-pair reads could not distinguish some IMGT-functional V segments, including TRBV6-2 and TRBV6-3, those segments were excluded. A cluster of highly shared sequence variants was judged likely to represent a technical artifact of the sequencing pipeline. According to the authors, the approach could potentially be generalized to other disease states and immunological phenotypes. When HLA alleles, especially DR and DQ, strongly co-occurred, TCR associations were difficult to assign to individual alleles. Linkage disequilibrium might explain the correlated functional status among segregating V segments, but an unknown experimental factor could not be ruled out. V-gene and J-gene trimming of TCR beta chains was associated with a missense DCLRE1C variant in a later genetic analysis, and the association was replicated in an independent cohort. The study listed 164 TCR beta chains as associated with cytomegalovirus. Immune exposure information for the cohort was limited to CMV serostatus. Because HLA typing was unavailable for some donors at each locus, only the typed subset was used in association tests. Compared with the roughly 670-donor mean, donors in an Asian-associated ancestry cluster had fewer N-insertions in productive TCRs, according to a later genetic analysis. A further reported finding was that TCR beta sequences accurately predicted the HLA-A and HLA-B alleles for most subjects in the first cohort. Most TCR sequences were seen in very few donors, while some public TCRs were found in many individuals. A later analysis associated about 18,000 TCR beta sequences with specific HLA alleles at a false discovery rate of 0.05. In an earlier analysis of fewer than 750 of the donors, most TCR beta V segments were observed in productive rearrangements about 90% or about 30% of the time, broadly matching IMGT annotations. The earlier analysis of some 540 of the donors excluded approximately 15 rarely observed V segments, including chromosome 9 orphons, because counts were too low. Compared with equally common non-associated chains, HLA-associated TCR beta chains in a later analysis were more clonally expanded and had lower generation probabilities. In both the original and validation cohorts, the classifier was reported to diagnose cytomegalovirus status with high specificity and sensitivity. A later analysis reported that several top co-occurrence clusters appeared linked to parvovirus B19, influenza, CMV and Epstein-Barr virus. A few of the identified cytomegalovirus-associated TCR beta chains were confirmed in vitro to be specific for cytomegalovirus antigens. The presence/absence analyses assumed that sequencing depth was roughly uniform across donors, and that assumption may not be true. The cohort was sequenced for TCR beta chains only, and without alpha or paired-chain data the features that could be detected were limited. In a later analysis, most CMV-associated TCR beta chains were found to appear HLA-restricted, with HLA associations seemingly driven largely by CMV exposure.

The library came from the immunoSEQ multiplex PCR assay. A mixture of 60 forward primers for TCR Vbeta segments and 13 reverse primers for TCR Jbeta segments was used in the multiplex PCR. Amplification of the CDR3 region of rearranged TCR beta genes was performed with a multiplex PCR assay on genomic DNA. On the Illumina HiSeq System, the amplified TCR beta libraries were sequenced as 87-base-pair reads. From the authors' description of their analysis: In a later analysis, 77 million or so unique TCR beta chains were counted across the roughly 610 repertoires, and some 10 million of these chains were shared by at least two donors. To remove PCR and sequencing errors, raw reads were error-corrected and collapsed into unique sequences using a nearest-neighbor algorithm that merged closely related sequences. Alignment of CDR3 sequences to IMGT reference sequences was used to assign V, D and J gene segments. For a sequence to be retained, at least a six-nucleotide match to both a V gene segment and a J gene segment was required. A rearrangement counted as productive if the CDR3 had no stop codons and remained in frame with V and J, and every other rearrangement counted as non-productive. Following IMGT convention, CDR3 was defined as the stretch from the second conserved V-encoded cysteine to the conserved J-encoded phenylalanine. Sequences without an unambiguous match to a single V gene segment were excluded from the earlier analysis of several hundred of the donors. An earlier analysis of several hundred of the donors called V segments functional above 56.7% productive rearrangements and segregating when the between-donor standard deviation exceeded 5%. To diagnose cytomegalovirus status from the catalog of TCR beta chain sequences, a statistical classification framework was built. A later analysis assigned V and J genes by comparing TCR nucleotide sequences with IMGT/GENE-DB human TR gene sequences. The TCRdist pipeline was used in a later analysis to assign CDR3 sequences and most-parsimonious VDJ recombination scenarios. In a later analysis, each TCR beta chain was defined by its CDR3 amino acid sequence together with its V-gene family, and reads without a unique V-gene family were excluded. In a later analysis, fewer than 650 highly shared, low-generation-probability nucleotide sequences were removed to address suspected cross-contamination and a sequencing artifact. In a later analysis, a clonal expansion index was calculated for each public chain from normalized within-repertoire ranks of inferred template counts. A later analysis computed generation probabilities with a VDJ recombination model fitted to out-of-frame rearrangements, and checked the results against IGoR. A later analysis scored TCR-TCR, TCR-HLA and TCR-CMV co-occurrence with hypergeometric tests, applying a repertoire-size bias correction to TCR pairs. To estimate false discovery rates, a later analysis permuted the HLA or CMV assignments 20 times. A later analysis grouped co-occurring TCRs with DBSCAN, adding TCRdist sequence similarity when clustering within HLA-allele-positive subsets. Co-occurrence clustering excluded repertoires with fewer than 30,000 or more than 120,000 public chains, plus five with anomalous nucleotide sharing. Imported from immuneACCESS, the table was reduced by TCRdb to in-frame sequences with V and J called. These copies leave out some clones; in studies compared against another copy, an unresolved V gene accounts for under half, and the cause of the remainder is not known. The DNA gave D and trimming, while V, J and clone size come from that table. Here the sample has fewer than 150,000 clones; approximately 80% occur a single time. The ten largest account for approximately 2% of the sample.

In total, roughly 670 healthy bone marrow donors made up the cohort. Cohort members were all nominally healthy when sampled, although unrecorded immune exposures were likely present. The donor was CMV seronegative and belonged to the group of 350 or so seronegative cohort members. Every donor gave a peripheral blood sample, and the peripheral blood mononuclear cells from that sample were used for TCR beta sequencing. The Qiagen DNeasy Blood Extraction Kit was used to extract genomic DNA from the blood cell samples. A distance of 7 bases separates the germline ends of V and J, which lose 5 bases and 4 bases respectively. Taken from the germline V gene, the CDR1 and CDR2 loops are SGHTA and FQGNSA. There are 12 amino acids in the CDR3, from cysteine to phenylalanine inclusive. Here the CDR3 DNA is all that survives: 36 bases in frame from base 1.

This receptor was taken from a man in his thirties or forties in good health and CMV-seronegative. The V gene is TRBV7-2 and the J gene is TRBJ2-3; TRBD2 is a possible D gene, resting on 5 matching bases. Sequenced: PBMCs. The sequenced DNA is TGTGCCAGCAGCGACTACGCAGATACGCAGTATTTT. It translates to CASSDYADTQYF.